This T cell receptor beta chain was sequenced for a study of blood T cell repertoires in COVID-19. On the study more broadly: Nucleic acid was either cDNA or gDNA, and it came from T cells, B-cell-depleted T cells, or PBMCs.

CDR3 length: 13 amino acids. Trimming cost V 6 bases and J 1 base, with 10 bases left between them. In the source study's methods: Nucleated cell number was recorded as an estimate derived from reference gene primer amplification. Sequencing used immunoSEQ multiplex PCR; TCRdb keeps in-frame clones, though not all of them. V, J and clone size are taken as reported in that table, and D and trimming were inferred from the DNA itself. The sample carries more than 150,000 clones, around 89% recorded once. The source material was peripheral blood. The receptor's source is a woman in her 40s with acute or convalescent COVID-19. V usage is TRBV12-3 or TRBV12-4 and J usage is TRBJ2-7; a possible D gene is TRBD1 (6 bases). The CDR3 is CASSNDRSYEQYF. In DNA, the CDR3 is TGTGCCAGCAGCAACGACAGGTCCTACGAGCAGTACTTC.